This TCR beta chain was identified in a study of T cell changes during pregnancy in multiple sclerosis (dated by TCRdb to the late 2010s). Background for the entire study: The study examined how the T cell repertoire changed over the course of pregnancy in women with multiple sclerosis.

A note on this clone: Its antigen has not been determined. Base qualities are not at hand, and no much larger clone is one base apart.

Library preparation was by the immunoSEQ multiplex PCR assay. Entries here come from immuneACCESS through TCRdb and include only in-frame sequences with V and J called. Some clones fail to appear in such tables; in the studies checked, an unresolved V gene covers under half of the shortfall, and the cause of the remainder is unknown. The sample yields around 68,000 clones; 75% to 95% were counted once. 1% to 1.5% of the sample rests with the top ten. The clonotype originates from a female donor in good health, enrolled as a control in a pregnancy study. Sample: peripheral blood, taken after pregnancy.

The nucleotide sequence reads as follows: TGTGCCAGCAGCTCCCCCCTCAGGGATGAGCAGTTCTTC. Its protein is CASSSPLRDEQFF. The chain uses TRBV7-2 and TRBJ2-1; 5 matching bases give a weak D call of TRBD1. V is shortened by 4 bases, J by 8 bases, and the region joining them spans 12 bases. Via the germline V gene, CDR1 is SGHTA and CDR2 FQGNSA. Reading from cysteine to phenylalanine, the CDR3 counts 13 amino acids. Only the CDR3 DNA stays, 39 bases, in frame from base 1.